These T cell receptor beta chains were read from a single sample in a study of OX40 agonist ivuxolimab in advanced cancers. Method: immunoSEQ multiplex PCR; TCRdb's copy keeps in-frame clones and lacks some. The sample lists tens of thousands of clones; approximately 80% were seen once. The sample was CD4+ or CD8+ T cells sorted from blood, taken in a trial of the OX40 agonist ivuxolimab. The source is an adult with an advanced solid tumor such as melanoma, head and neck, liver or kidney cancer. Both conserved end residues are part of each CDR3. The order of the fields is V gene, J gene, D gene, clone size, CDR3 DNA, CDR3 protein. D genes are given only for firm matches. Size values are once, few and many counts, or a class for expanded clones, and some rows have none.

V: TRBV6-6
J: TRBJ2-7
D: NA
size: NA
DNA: TGTGCCAGCAGTTACTCCTGGGTTCCGCAGTACTTC
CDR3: CASSYSWVPQYF

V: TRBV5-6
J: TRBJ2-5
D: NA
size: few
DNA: TGTGCCAGCAGCTCAATACTCCGGGACTTACAAGAGACCCAGTACTTC
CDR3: CASSSILRDLQETQYF

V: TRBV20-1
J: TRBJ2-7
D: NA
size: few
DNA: TGCAGTGCTAGAGAACCGTACGAGCAGTACTTC
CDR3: CSAREPYEQYF

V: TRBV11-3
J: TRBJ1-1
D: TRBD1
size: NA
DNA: TGTGCCAGCAGCTTAGAGGGGACAGCATCGGAAGCTTTCTTT
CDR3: CASSLEGTASEAFF

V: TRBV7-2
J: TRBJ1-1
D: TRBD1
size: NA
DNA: TGTGCCAGCAGCCCAGGACAGGTCCGTCCAGCTTTCTTT
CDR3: CASSPGQVRPAFF

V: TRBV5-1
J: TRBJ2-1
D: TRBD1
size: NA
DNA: TGCGCCAGCAGCCAGACAGGGTATGAGCAGTTCTTC
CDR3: CASSQTGYEQFF

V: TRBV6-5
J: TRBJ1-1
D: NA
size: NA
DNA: TGTGCCAGCAGTTATGGAAGAACACAGGCTGAAGCTTTCTTT
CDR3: CASSYGRTQAEAFF

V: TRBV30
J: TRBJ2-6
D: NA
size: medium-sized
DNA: TGTGCCAGTCGTAAAGGGGGCTCTGGGGCCAACGTCCTGACTTTC
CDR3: CASRKGGSGANVLTF

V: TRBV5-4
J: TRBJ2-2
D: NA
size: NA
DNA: TGTGCCAGCAGCTTGGCCGACAGGACCAACACCGGGGAGCTGTTTTTT
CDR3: CASSLADRTNTGELFF

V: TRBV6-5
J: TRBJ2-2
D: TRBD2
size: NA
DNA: TGTGCCAGCAGTAGCGGGGGGGCTGGCGGGGAGCTGTTTTTT
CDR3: CASSSGGAGGELFF

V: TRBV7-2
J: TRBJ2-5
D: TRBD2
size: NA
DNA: TGTGCCAGCAGCTTAAGGTCTAGCGGGGGCCCCCGGGGGGAGACCCAGTACTTC
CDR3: CASSLRSSGGPRGETQYF

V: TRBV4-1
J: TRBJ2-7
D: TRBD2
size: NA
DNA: TGCGCCAGCAGCCCCCCTGGTACGGGCGGGAGATCCTACGAGCAGTACTTC
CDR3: CASSPPGTGGRSYEQYF

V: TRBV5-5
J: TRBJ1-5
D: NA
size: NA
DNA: TGTGCCAGCAGCTCGACTCCAGATAGCAATCAGCCCCAGCATTTT
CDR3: CASSSTPDSNQPQHF

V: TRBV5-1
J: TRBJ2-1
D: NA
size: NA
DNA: TGCGCCAGCAGCTTGGTTGGGGGCGGAGGGCCCTCGTTCAGGATCTTC
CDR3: CASSLVGGGGPSFRIF

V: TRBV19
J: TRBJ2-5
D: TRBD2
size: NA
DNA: TGTGCCAGTAGTATCACGCGGGAGAGGCGGGAGACCCAGTACTTC
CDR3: CASSITRERRETQYF

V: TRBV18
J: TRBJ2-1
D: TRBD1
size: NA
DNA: TGTGCCAGCTCACCTGGGACAGTTTCCTACAATGAGCAGTTCTTC
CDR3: CASSPGTVSYNEQFF

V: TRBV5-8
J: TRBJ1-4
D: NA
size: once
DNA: TGTGCCAGCAGCTTCGAGGGAAGGCAATCAGAAAAACTGTTTTTT
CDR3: CASSFEGRQSEKLFF

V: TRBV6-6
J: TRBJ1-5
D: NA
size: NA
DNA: TGTGCCAGCCTGGGGGGGAAGCCCCAGCATTTT
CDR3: CASLGGKPQHF

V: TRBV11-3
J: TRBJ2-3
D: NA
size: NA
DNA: TGTGCCAGCAGCTTGGGGCGTAGCACAGATACGCAGTATTTT
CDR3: CASSLGRSTDTQYF

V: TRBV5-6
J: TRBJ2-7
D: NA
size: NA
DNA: TGTGCCAGCAGCTTGAGGTACCCCCGAAGGGAGCAGTACTTC
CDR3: CASSLRYPRREQYF

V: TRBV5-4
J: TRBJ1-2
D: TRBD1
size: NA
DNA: TGTGCCAGCAGCTTACAGGGACAGGCGAACTATGGCTACACCTTC
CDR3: CASSLQGQANYGYTF

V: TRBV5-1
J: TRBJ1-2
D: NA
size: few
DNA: TGCGCCAGCAGCTTACAGCCGGACTATGGCTACACCTTC
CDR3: CASSLQPDYGYTF

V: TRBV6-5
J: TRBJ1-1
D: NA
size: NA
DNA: TGTGCCAGCAGTCCCTCGCAGGGGAGGAACACTGAAGCTTTCTTT
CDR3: CASSPSQGRNTEAFF

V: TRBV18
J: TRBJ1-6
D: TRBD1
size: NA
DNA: TGTGCCAGCTCATCGTTTTTACAGGGGGTGGATGATAATTCACCCCTCCACTTT
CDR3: CASSSFLQGVDDNSPLHF

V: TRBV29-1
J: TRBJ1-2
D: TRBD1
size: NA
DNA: TGCAGCGTTGAGGGGACAGGAGAGGGTCAGGGCTATGGCTACACCTTC
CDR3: CSVEGTGEGQGYGYTF

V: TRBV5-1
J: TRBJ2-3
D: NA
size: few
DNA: TGCGCCAGCAGCTTGCCGGGCGGCCCCACAGATACGCAGTATTTT
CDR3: CASSLPGGPTDTQYF

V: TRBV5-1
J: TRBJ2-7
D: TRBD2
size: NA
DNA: TGCGCCAGCAGCTTGGAATCTAGCGGGGCTTACGAGCAGTACTTC
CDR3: CASSLESSGAYEQYF

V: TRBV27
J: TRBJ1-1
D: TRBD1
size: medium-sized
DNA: TGTGCCAGCAGGGGACAGACAAACACTGAAGCTTTCTTT
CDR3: CASRGQTNTEAFF

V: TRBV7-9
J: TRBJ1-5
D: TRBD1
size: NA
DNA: TGTGCCAGCAGCTCAAACAGGGGGGGTCTCGGCAATCAGCCCCAGCATTTT
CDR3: CASSSNRGGLGNQPQHF

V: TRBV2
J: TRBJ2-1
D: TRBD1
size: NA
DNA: TGTGCCAGCAGTGATGGGACAGGGATAGTCGATGAGCAGTTCTTC
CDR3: CASSDGTGIVDEQFF

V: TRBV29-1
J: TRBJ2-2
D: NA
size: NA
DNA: TGCAGCTGCCGTGGGAGCTCAAGGACCGGGGAGCTGTTTTTT
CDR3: CSCRGSSRTGELFF